The clone carrying this TCR beta chain was observed a few times. The CDR3 sequence is 15 residues long. Between the trimmed V and J ends, which lost 4 bases and 1 base, there was a span of 14 bases. The germline CDR1 and CDR2 sequences are SGHVS and FNYEAQ. These data belong to a study of T-cell reconstitution after alpha-beta-depleted transplantation in children. Molecular barcoding with unique molecular identifiers was used for the TCRbeta library. MiXCR, run by TCRdb on the PCR reads, gives a single entry per CDR3 protein. The profile covers just under 550,000 distinct CDR3 sequences, with around 20% appearing a single time and approximately 3% taken by the ten largest.

The input for sequencing was PBMCs from the stem cell graft donor, taken from the stem cell graft. The chain carries TRBV7-6 and TRBJ2-7; perhaps D is TRBD1 or TRBD2 (5 bases each). This TCR derives from a human donor who donated a stem cell graft to a child with acute lymphoblastic leukemia. The CDR3 spells CASSSLRDGSYEQYF. CDR3 in DNA: TGTGCCAGCAGCTCACTCCGGGACGGTTCCTACGAGCAGTACTTC.